The 22 T cell receptor beta chains below all came from one sample that was sequenced in a study of T cell changes during pregnancy in multiple sclerosis. The table came from immunoSEQ multiplex PCR; TCRdb's copy has only in-frame clones and leaves some out. Of tens of thousands of clones in the sample, 90% to 95% were seen once. Here the sequenced sample was CD4+ T cells from peripheral blood mononuclear cells, taken before pregnancy. The receptors were gathered from a female donor with multiple sclerosis, enrolled in a pregnancy study.

This clone was detected once. V and J are TRBV6-1 and TRBJ2-3; 11 bases align to TRBD2. V was pared by 8 bases and J by 3 bases, with 1 base of the junction left unmatched. Germline V gene data show CDR1 as MNHNS and CDR2 as SASEGT. The CDR3 sequence is 13 residues long. CDR3 sequence (DNA): TGTGCCAGCGGGACTAGCGGAACAGATACGCAGTATTTT. It specifies CASGTSGTDTQYF.

The chain employs TRBV7-3 and TRBJ2-1, with 9 bases fitting TRBD1. CDR3 length: 15 residues. Per the germline V gene, CDR1 is SGHTA and CDR2 is FQGTGA. Germline trimming cut 5 bases from V and 8 bases from J; bases unmatched to any gene: 10. CDR3 bases: TGTGCCAGCAGCCGTTCGGGACAGGGTAGTCATGAGCAGTTCTTC. Translated, it gives CASSRSGQGSHEQFF.

V is TRBV29-1 and J is TRBJ1-1; no firm D call. The ends were cut back, 4 bases at V and 2 bases at J, with 11 bases in the middle. The length of the CDR3 is 13 residues. The germline gives CDR1 SQVTM, CDR2 ANQGSEA. CDR3 in DNA: TGCAGCGTTGCAGGTCTCTTAAACACTGAAGCTTTCTTT. The encoded protein is CSVAGLLNTEAFF.

This chain connects TRBV1 to TRBJ2-7; the tabulated D call, TRBD2, remains unverified against the DNA. TRBV1 is listed as a pseudogene. The CDR3 totals 18 residues. As DNA, the CDR3 is TGCACCAGCAGCCAAGAAGGCACGGGGTTCTCCTCTCCCTACGAGCAGTACTTC. Its translation: CTSSQEGTGFSSPYEQYF.

This clone has just a few counts. V usage is TRBV30 and J usage is TRBJ1-1; D is possibly TRBD1 (5 bases). Germline loops: CDR1 GTSNPN, CDR2 SVGIG (reference sequence). The CDR3 runs to 14 residues. V lost 1 base and J 5 bases, leaving 14 bases between the germline ends. The CDR3 spells CAWSGAGLGTEAFF. The DNA of the CDR3 is TGTGCCTGGAGTGGAGCAGGGTTAGGAACTGAAGCTTTCTTT.

This clone was seen only once. The chain joins TRBV10-2 to TRBJ2-1; TRBD2 aligns across 9 bases. CDR3 size: 14 residues. V dropped 6 bases and J dropped 8; count of bases not matched to a gene: 8. Germline assignment: CDR1 WSHSY and CDR2 SAAADI. This CDR3 is CASRGAGGLDEQFF. The CDR3 coding sequence is TGCGCCAGCAGAGGAGCGGGAGGTTTAGATGAGCAGTTCTTC.

The chain links TRBV4-1 to TRBJ1-2; D unclear. The CDR3 loop spans 14 amino acids. Per the germline V gene, CDR1 is MGHRA and CDR2 is YSYEKL. V was clipped by 1 base and J by 7 bases, with 13 bases between them. In DNA form, the CDR3 reads TGCGCCAGCAGCCAAGGGCCGGGGAGAGGTGGCTACACCTTC. Protein: CASSQGPGRGGYTF.

The chain recombines TRBV7-2 with TRBJ2-2; tentatively, D is TRBD1 (6 bases). With 4 bases removed from V and 3 bases from J, the gap between germline ends came to 18 bases. The germline V gene encodes CDR1 SGHTA and CDR2 FQGNSA. This CDR3 region has 17 residues. As DNA, the CDR3 is TGTGCCAGCAGCTCAGGGGTCCCTCCAGGGTACACCGGGGAGCTGTTTTTT. It encodes CASSSGVPPGYTGELFF.

V and J are TRBV30 and TRBJ2-7; 10 positions match TRBD2. V gave up 3 bases and J gave up 2 bases; unmatched junction bases: 7. Germline loops: CDR1 GTSNPN, CDR2 SVGIG (reference sequence). The CDR3 contains 15 residues. In DNA form, the CDR3 reads TGTGCCTGGAGCGCACTAGCGGGGCACGCCTACGAGCAGTACTTC. The encoded protein is CAWSALAGHAYEQYF.

This clone appeared a single time. The rearrangement joins TRBV4-2 to TRBJ2-2; TRBD1 matches 7 bases. The germline V gene has CDR1 LGHNA and CDR2 YNFKEQ. The CDR3 consists of 15 residues. J was trimmed by 7 bases and V by 3 bases; bases with no gene match: 8. CDR3 in DNA: TGTGCCAGCAGCCAGGATATGACAGGGATCGGGGAGCTGTTTTTT. As protein: CASSQDMTGIGELFF.

The chain has TRBV28 and TRBJ2-2; the D gene is possibly TRBD1 (6 bases). V lost 4 bases to trimming and J lost 7 bases, with 22 bases between them. The CDR3 contains 17 residues. Germline V lookup: CDR1 MDHEN, CDR2 SYDVKM. CDR3 sequence (DNA): TGTGCCAGCAGTTCCCCGGCCGCCACGATAGGGGGCGGGGAGCTGTTTTTT. Translated: CASSSPAATIGGGELFF.

The chain joins TRBV2 to TRBJ2-7, with 7 bases that match TRBD1. The CDR3 extends over 13 amino acids. CDR1 and CDR2 from the germline V gene are SNHLY and FYNNEI. The V and J ends lost 1 base and 7 bases, in that order; junction bases with no gene match: 4. For the CDR3, the DNA is TGTGCCAGCAGTGAAGGACAGGGCCGGGAGCAGTACTTC. The encoded protein is CASSEGQGREQYF.

CDR3 sequence: CASSPTGTENTEAFF. In DNA form, the CDR3 reads TGTGCCAGCAGCCCGACCGGGACAGAGAACACTGAAGCTTTCTTT. V and J are TRBV7-6 and TRBJ1-1; TRBD1 matches at 7 bases. Germline CDR1 is SGHVS and CDR2 is FNYEAQ. Trimming took 5 bases from V and 1 from J; bases not matched to a gene: 7. CDR3 length: 15 amino acids. The full variable domain, rest sourced from reference TRBV7-6 and TRBJ1-1, is GAGVSQSPRYKVTKRGQDVALRCDPISGHVSLYWYRQALGQGPEFLTYFNYEAQQDKSGLPNDRFSAERPEGSISTLTIQRTEQRDSAMYRCASSPTGTENTEAFFGQGTRLTVV.

The chain recombines TRBV19 with TRBJ1-5, with TRBD1 as a possible D gene (5 bases). CDR1 and CDR2 from the germline V gene are LNHDA and SQIVND (reference sequence). This CDR3 has 14 residues. V was cut by 6 bases and J by 2 bases, with 11 bases left in between. For the CDR3, the DNA is TGTGCCAGTAGCCAGGGTTATGGCAATCAGCCCCAGCATTTT. It specifies CASSQGYGNQPQHF.

The chain couples TRBV7-6 to TRBJ1-3, with D perhaps matching TRBD1 (5 bases). CDR1 and CDR2 (germline): SGHVS, FNYEAQ. Trimming shortened V by 5 bases and J by 0 bases, and 14 bases separated the two germline ends. The CDR3 covers 16 residues. The CDR3 DNA sequence: TGTGCCAGCAGCGCGCGGTGGACAAGCTCTGGAAACACCATATATTTT. Its translation: CASSARWTSSGNTIYF.

This clone was detected once. At the DNA level, this CDR3 is encoded by other sequences in the same sample as well. The chain couples TRBV19 to TRBJ2-7; 7 nucleotides align to TRBD1. V was pared by 6 bases and J by 1 base, with 3 bases of the junction left unmatched. CDR3 length: 13 residues. From germline, CDR1 is LNHDA and CDR2 SQIVND (reference sequence). The CDR3 region is CASSRDSSYEQYF. The CDR3 bases are TGTGCCAGTAGCCGGGACAGTTCCTACGAGCAGTACTTC.

This clone came up once. The chain joins TRBV6-1 to TRBJ1-4; 10 bases match TRBD1. The CDR3 sequence is 15 residues long. The J segment lost 8 bases and the V segment lost 5 bases, leaving 8 bases of the junction unmatched. Germline lookup yields CDR1 MNHNS and CDR2 SASEGT. The CDR3 loop reads CASSPPLDRGEKLFF. The CDR3 DNA follows: TGTGCCAGCAGTCCCCCACTGGACAGGGGGGAAAAACTGTTTTTT.

The chain recombines TRBV5-1 with TRBJ1-2, with D perhaps matching TRBD1 (5 bases). V lost 4 bases and J lost 1, with 20 bases in between. This CDR3 is 17 amino acids long. Germline lookup yields CDR1 SGHRS and CDR2 YFSETQ. CDR3: CASSPQPRQTYNYGYTF. In DNA, the CDR3 is TGCGCCAGCAGCCCTCAACCCCGACAGACTTATAACTATGGCTACACCTTC.

V usage is TRBV5-1 and J usage is TRBJ1-1; tentatively, D is TRBD1 (6 bases). With 3 bases removed from V and 1 base from J, the gap between germline ends came to 10 bases. The germline V gene encodes CDR1 SGHRS and CDR2 YFSETQ. The CDR3 loop spans 14 amino acids. CDR3 residues: CASSSDRKNTEAFF. The CDR3 DNA reads TGCGCCAGCAGCTCAGACAGGAAGAACACTGAAGCTTTCTTT.

The V call is TRBV11-2, the J call TRBJ2-1; 8 bases are shared with TRBD2. V lost 2 bases, J lost 10 bases, and 7 bases stayed unmatched. Germline CDR1 and CDR2: SGHAT and FQNNGV. The CDR3 runs to 14 residues. The CDR3 bases are TGTGCCAGCAGCTTATTGAGCGGGAGTTTGGAGCAGTTCTTC. Amino acids: CASSLLSGSLEQFF.

The CDR3 loop reads CASSTPTGGDKAFF. The CDR3 DNA is TGTGCCAGCAGCACCCCTACAGGGGGCGATAAGGCTTTCTTT. The chain is built from TRBV5-4 and TRBJ1-1, with 9 bases fitting TRBD1. V shed 4 bases and J 11 bases; nucleotides not matched to a gene: 12. The CDR3 extends over 14 amino acids. Germline V gene lookup returns CDR1 SGHNT and CDR2 YYREEE (reference sequence).

This clone occurred once. The chain combines TRBV9 with TRBJ1-1; D may be TRBD1 (6 bases). The V and J ends lost 4 bases and 8 bases respectively, with 24 bases between them. CDR1 and CDR2 from the germline V gene are SGDLS and YYNGEE. The CDR3 has 16 residues. The CDR3 here is CASSPASGVLGAEAFF. CDR3 coding DNA: TGTGCCAGCAGCCCCGCGTCAGGGGTTTTGGGGGCGGAAGCTTTCTTT.